What follows describes a single T cell receptor beta chain. The CDR3 is 15 residues long. Germline V CDR1 and CDR2: ENHRY, SYGVKD. Deletions cut 4 bases from V and 2 bases from J, with 12 bases between. Authors' processing steps: Amplifying reference gene primers gave estimates of nucleated cell counts. Produced via immunoSEQ multiplex PCR; TCRdb's table is partial and in-frame only. For V, J and clone size, that table is used; D and trimming come from the DNA. Here the sample spans a few hundred thousand clones, 70% to 90% being singletons. The sample originates from a study of blood T cell repertoires in COVID-19. Whole-study context: COVID-19 samples collected from the United States, Italy and Spain covered acute and convalescent phases. Sources were T cells, B-cell-depleted T cells, or PBMCs; the material itself was cDNA or gDNA.

The sequenced sample was peripheral blood. V gene TRBV10-3 combines with J gene TRBJ1-5, with D possibly TRBD1 on 5 matching bases. This TCR came from an elderly woman with acute or convalescent COVID-19. The CDR3 sequence is CAISVGGGGNQPQHF. In DNA form, the CDR3 reads TGTGCCATCAGTGTCGGCGGGGGAGGCAATCAGCCCCAGCATTTT.